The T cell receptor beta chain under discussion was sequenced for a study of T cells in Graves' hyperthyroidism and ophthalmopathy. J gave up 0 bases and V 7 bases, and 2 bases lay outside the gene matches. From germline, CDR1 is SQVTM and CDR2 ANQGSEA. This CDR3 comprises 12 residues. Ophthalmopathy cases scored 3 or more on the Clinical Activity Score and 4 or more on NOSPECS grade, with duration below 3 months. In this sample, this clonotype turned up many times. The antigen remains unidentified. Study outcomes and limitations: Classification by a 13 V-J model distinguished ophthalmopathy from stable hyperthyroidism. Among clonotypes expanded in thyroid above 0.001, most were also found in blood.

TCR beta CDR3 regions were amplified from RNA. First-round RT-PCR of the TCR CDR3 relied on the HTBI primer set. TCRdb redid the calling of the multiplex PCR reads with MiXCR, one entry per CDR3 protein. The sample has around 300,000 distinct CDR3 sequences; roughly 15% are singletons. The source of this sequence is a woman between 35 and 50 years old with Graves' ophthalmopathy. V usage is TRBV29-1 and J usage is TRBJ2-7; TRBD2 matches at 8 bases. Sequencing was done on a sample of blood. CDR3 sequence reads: CSGGLDSYEQYF. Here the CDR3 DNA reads TGCAGCGGGGGACTAGACTCCTACGAGCAGTACTTC.